This note documents a single T cell receptor (beta chain) sequence. The antigen it recognizes is unknown. Within one base of it there is no much larger clone, and no base qualities were kept. These data come from a study of vaccination and CD4 T cells after COVID-19 (dated by TCRdb to between 2021 and 2022). At the level of the whole study: In the convalescent cohort there were six males and four females, among whom were two Hispanic individuals, seven Caucasians, two Asians and one multiracial person. Two doses of either the Pfizer-BioNTech BNT162b2 vaccine (n=8) or the Moderna mRNA-1273 vaccine (n=2) were administered to participants. Post-COVID blood samples from convalescent patients were collected a median of approximately 93 days after diagnosis, with a range of about 35 to 180 days. Post-vaccine blood samples were collected a median of approximately eleven weeks after the second vaccine dose, ranging from about 13 to 250 days. Culture stimuli were overlapping spike peptide pools from SARS-CoV-2 and from the common cold coronaviruses HCoV-NL63, HCoV-OC43 and HCoV-229E. In control cultures, a CEFX viral epitope pool was used as positive control, an HIV-1 Nef peptide pool was used as negative control, or no peptide was added. The spike-specific CD4+ TCR repertoire was compared before and after mRNA vaccination in approximately ten COVID-19 convalescent patients and a few infection-naive healthy vaccine recipients.

Overall results and qualifications from the work: Of the vaccine-specific clones found in convalescent patients, nearly all (304 of 307) were mono-reactive for SARS-CoV-2 spike instead of being cross-reactive with common cold coronaviruses. The study included relatively few convalescent patients and did not analyze early timepoints after natural infection. An increase in the median number of SARS-CoV-2-reactive clonotypes from 20 to 25 after infection to 35 to 40 after vaccination was observed, but the change was not found to be significant. In convalescent patients, a median roughly 87% of post-vaccine SARS-CoV-2-reactive clones were detected only after vaccination, and vaccine-specific priming was suggested by this finding.

Taken with the paper, the label for treatment or condition translates to: roughly 11-day PBMC culture with coronavirus spike peptide pools or control peptides (ViraFEST assay). The ViraFEST assay was used in the study, in which antigen-specific T cells were expanded with peptide pools and expanded clonotypes were subsequently identified by TCR sequencing. Healthy vaccine recipients had no prior SARS-CoV-2 infection, confirmed by negative nucleocapsid antibody tests before and after vaccination. Each well held approximately 2 million PBMCs cultured in IMDM containing roughly 5% human AB serum and around 10 IU/ml IL-2, with approximately 9.2 ug/ml peptide pools added. On days 3 and 7, half of the culture medium was replaced with fresh IL-2-containing medium. After less than twelve days of culture, CD4+ T cells were isolated by negative selection with the EasySep CD4+ T cell isolation kit. Ficoll-Paque Plus gradient centrifugation was used to isolate PBMCs from whole blood, and the isolated PBMCs were then either used fresh or cryopreserved at -140C. Each culture condition was generally run in triplicate wells.

The library was generated by PCR. DNA from cultured CD4+ T cells was subjected to TCR sequencing with the Oncomine TCR Beta short-read assay at the Johns Hopkins FTIC core. The QIAamp micro DNA kit was used to extract genomic DNA from the cultured CD4+ T cells. Oncomine TCR Beta libraries from cultured CD4+ T cells were pooled with unique dual indexes and sequenced on an Illumina iSeq 100. The published analysis was carried out like this. Non-productive sequences were removed, and CDR3s that did not start with C, did not end with F or W, or were shorter than 7 amino acids were discarded. The MANAFEST web application identified antigen-specific clonotypes by comparing peptide-stimulated wells against reference wells and other culture wells. To be called positive, a clone needed an FDR below 0.05, an odds ratio above 5, and a productive frequency above 0.1% in at least two of three replicate wells. A clonotype was classed as cross-reactive if the clonotype showed significant expansion both in SARS-CoV-2 spike wells and in at least one common cold coronavirus spike condition. Similarity between CDR3 sequences was evaluated in R version 3.6.1 using Levenshtein distances (stringdist) and unrooted phylogenetic trees (ape). TCRdb's own reprocessing of the public reads used fastp at Q25 and MiXCR and kept productive beta chains. Identical CDR3 proteins give one entry, which carries the most common genes and DNA. TCRdb, not the original authors, processed these V and J calls. The sample table contains more than 13,000 distinct CDR3 sequences; only one count was recorded for roughly a fifth of them. The ten largest clonotypes hold 10% to 15% of the sample.

The germline V gene (reference sequence) provides CDR1 DFQATT and CDR2 SNEGSKA. V is reduced by 0 bases and J by 1 base, leaving a spacing of 6 bases between them. The CDR3 has 13 amino acids, counting the end cysteine and phenylalanine. Solely the CDR3 DNA is kept, with 39 bases framed from the first base. Material: CD4+ T cells from blood, cultured in vitro, obtained before SARS-CoV-2 vaccination. The sequence derives from a human donor who received a COVID-19 vaccine. In this chain, TRBV20-1 is recombined with TRBJ1-1, with no confident D gene call. The bases are TGCAGTGCTAGAGATGAAACGAACACTGAAGCTTTCTTT. The translation is CSARDETNTEAFF.